Below, 9 T cell receptor beta chains from the same sample are listed, as sequenced in a study of T cells after yellow fever vaccination. One entry per CDR3 protein results from TCRdb running MiXCR on the 5' RACE reads. Among some 350,000 distinct CDR3 sequences, approximately 4% were seen once, and the ten largest hold 20% to 25%. Here the sequenced sample was PBMCs, taken 5 days after the yellow fever booster vaccination. Receptor source: a man aged 18 to 30 who received the YFV17D yellow fever vaccine.

This clonotype was counted at least ten times. The CDR3 nucleotides are TGTGCCAGCAGCTTAGTACTAGCGGGGGCCCGGGAGACCCAGTACTTC. Protein: CASSLVLAGARETQYF. V usage is TRBV11-2 and J usage is TRBJ2-5, with 11 nucleotides matching TRBD2. The germline CDR1 and CDR2 sequences are SGHAT and FQNNGV. The J segment lost 5 bases and the V segment lost 1 base, leaving 6 bases of the junction unmatched. This CDR3 has 16 residues.

This clonotype showed up just a few times. The CDR3 reads CASSEPVRVYGYTF. As DNA, the CDR3 is TGTGCCAGCAGTGAACCGGTCCGCGTCTATGGCTACACCTTC. J is TRBJ1-2 and V is TRBV2, with D hard to call. The V and J ends lost 2 bases and 4 bases respectively, with 11 bases between them. Germline CDR1 reads SNHLY; CDR2 reads FYNNEI. The length of the CDR3 is 14 residues.

At least ten counts were recorded for this clonotype. This chain links TRBV4-3 with TRBJ2-3; the D is unclear. V lost 0 bases, J lost 4 bases, and 11 bases lay in between. This CDR3 is built from 15 residues. The germline gives CDR1 LGHNA, CDR2 YSLEER. CDR3 sequence reads: CASSQEEFRADTQYF. CDR3 nucleotide sequence: TGCGCCAGCAGCCAAGAGGAGTTTAGAGCAGATACGCAGTATTTT.

This clonotype was counted between two and nine times. The CDR3 loop is CASSQDRRTIETQYF. CDR3 in DNA: TGCGCCAGCAGCCAAGATCGGCGGACTATTGAGACCCAGTACTTC. The J gene is TRBJ2-5, the V gene TRBV4-3; D is perhaps TRBD2 (6 bases). The germline gives CDR1 LGHNA, CDR2 YSLEER. The CDR3 length is 15 residues. Trimming cost V 0 bases and J 5 bases, with 13 bases left between them.

This clonotype was recorded at least ten times. The chain recombines TRBV29-1 with TRBJ1-1, with D tentatively TRBD1 (5 bases). The ends were cut back, 4 bases at V and 2 bases at J, with 17 bases in the middle. The CDR3 contains 15 residues. Germline V lookup: CDR1 SQVTM, CDR2 ANQGSEA. The CDR3 here is CSVAQLRTLNTEAFF. The CDR3 DNA reads TGCAGCGTTGCCCAACTCCGGACACTTAACACTGAAGCTTTCTTT.

This clonotype was observed at least ten times. The genes are TRBV7-2 and TRBJ1-1; D possibly corresponds to TRBD1 (6 bases). This CDR3 region has 14 residues. V lost 1 base, J lost 4 bases, and 10 bases lay in between. Germline lookup yields CDR1 SGHTA and CDR2 FQGNSA. In nucleotides, the CDR3 is TGTGCCAGCAGCTTAGGGAACAGGGCCACTGAAGCTTTCTTT. As protein: CASSLGNRATEAFF. Using reference TRBV7-2 and TRBJ1-1 for the parts outside the CDR3, the full variable domain is GAGVSQSPSNKVTEKGKDVELRCDPISGHTALYWYRQSLGQGLEFLIYFQGNSAPDKSGLPSDRFSAERTGGSVSTLTIQRTQQEDSAVYLCASSLGNRATEAFFGQGTRLTVV.

The chain couples TRBV24-1 to TRBJ2-3; 11 nucleotides line up with TRBD2. There are 16 residues in the CDR3. The junction had 4 bases not matched to a gene; V was cut back by 2 bases and J by 4 bases. The germline gives CDR1 KGHDR, CDR2 SFDVKD. CDR3 protein: CATSDSSGGIADTQYF. CDR3 DNA sequence: TGTGCCACCAGTGATTCTAGCGGGGGGATTGCAGATACGCAGTATTTT.

This clonotype was seen many times. The chain has TRBV7-9 and TRBJ1-2; D is undetermined. V was pared by 3 bases and J by 1 base, with 6 bases between. This CDR3 contains 13 residues. The germline V gene has CDR1 SEHNR and CDR2 FQNEAQ (reference sequence). CDR3 nucleotides: TGTGCCAGCAGCTTTGGAGATAACTATGGCTACACCTTC. Amino acids: CASSFGDNYGYTF.

At least ten counts were recorded for this clonotype. The chain combines TRBV12-3 or TRBV12-4 with TRBJ1-2; TRBD1 matches at 7 bases. This CDR3 region has 14 residues. The V segment lost 3 bases and the J segment 8 bases; nucleotides outside the gene matches: 9. CDR3: CASSLGGGAGGYTF. The DNA for the CDR3 is TGTGCCAGCAGTTTGGGAGGGGGCGCCGGAGGCTACACCTTC.